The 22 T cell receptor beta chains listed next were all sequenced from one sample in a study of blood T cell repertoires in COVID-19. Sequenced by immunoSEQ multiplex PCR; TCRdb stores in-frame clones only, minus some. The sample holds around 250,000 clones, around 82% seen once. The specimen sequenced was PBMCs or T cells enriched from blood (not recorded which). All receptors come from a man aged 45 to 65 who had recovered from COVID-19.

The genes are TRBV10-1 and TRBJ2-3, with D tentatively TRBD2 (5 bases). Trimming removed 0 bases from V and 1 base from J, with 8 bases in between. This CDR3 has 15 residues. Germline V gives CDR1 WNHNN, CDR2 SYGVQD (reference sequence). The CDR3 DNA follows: TGCGCCAGCAGTGAGTCCGGGGTGGGCACAGATACGCAGTATTTT. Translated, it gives CASSESGVGTDTQYF.

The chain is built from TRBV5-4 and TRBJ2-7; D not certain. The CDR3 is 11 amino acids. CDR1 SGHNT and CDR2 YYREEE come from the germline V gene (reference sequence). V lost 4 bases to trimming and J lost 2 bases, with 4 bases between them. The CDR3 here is CASSNTYEQYF. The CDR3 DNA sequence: TGTGCCAGCAGCAACACCTACGAGCAGTACTTC. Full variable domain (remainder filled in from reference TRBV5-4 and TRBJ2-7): ETGVTQSPTHLIKTRGQQVTLRCSSQSGHNTVSWYQQALGQGPQFIFQYYREEENGRGNFPPRFSGLQFPNYSSELNVNALELDDSALYLCASSNTYEQYFGPGTRLTVT.

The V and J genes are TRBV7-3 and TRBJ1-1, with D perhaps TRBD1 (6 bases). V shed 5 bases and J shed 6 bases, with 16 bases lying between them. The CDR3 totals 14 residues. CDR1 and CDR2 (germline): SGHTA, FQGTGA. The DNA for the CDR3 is TGTGCCAGCAGCGGATACAGGGTTTCGCCTGAAGCTTTCTTT. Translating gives CASSGYRVSPEAFF. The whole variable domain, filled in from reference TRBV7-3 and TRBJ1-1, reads GAGVSQTPSNKVTEKGKYVELRCDPISGHTALYWYRQSLGQGPEFLIYFQGTGAADDSGLPNDRFFAVRPEGSVSTLKIQRTERGDSAVYLCASSGYRVSPEAFFGQGTRLTVV.

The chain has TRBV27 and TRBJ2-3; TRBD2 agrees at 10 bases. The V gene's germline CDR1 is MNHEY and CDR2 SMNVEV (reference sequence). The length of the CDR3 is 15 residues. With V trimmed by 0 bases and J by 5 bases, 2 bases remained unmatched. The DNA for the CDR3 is TGTGCCAGCAGTTTATCGCTAGCGGGGGAAGATACGCAGTATTTT. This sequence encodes CASSLSLAGEDTQYF.

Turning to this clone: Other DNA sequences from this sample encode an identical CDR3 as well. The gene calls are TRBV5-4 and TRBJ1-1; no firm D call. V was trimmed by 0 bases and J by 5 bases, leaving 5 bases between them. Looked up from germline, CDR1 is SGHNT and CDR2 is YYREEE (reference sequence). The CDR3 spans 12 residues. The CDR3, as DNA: TGTGCCAGCAGCTTGGTGGAGACTGAAGCTTTCTTT. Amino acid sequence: CASSLVETEAFF.

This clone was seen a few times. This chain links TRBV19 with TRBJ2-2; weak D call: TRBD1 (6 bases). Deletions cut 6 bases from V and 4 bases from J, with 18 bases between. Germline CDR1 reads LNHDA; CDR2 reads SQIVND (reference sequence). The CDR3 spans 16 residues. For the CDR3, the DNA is TGTGCCAGTAGGGCCACAGGGATCTATCCCACCGGGGAGCTGTTTTTT. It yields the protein CASRATGIYPTGELFF.

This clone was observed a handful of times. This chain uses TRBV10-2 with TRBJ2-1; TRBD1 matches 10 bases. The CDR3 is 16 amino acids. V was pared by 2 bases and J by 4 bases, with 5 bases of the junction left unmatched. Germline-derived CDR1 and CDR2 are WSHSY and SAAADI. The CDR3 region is CASSELGTGAYNEQFF. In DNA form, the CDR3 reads TGCGCCAGCAGTGAGCTGGGGACAGGGGCATACAATGAGCAGTTCTTC.

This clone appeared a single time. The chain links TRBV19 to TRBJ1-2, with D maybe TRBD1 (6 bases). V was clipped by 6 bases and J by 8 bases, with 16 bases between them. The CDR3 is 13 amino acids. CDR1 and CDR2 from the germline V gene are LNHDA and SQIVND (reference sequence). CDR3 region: CASRQQGVWGYTF. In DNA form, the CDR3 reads TGTGCCAGTAGGCAACAGGGAGTGTGGGGCTACACCTTC.

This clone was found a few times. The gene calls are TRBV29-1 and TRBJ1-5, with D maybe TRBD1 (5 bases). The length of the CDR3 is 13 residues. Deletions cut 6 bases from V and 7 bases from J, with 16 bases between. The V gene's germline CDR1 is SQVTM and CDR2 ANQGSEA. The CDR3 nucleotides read TGCAGCGTGTCAACAGGTATCCAACAGCCCCAGCATTTT. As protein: CSVSTGIQQPQHF.

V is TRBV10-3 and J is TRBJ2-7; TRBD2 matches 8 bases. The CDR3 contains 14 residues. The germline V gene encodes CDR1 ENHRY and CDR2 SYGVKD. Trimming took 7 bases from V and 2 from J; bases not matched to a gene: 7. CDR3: CAIIGGRQPYEQYF. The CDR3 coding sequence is TGTGCCATCATAGGCGGGAGGCAACCCTACGAGCAGTACTTC.

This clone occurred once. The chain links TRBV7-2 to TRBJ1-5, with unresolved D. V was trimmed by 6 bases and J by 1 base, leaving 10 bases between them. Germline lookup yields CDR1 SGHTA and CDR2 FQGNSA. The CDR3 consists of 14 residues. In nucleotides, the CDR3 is TGTGCCAGCAGTGCTTGGGAGAGCAATCAGCCCCAGCATTTT. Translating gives CASSAWESNQPQHF.

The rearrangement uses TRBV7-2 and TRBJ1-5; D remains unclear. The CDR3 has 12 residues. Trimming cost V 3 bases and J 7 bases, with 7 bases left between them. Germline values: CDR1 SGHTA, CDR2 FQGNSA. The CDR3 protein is CASSFQNQPQHF. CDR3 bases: TGTGCCAGCAGCTTCCAGAACCAGCCCCAGCATTTT.

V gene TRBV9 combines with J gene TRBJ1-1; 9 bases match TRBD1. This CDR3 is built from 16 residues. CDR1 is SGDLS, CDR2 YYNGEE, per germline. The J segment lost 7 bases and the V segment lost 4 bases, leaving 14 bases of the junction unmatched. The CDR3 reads CASSMREDRGLFEAFF. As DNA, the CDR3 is TGTGCCAGCAGCATGAGGGAGGACAGGGGTCTTTTTGAAGCTTTCTTT.

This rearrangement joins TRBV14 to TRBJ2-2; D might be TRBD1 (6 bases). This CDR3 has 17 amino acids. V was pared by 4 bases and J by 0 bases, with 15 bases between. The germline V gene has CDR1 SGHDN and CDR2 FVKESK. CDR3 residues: CASSPLPGAPNTGELFF. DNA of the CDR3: TGTGCCAGCAGCCCCCTCCCAGGGGCGCCGAACACCGGGGAGCTGTTTTTT.

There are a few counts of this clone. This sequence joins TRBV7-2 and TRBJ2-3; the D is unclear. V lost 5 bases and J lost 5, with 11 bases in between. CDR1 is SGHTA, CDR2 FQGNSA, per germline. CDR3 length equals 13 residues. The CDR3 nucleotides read TGTGCCAGCAGCCAGACTCCAAGAGATACGCAGTATTTT. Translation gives CASSQTPRDTQYF.

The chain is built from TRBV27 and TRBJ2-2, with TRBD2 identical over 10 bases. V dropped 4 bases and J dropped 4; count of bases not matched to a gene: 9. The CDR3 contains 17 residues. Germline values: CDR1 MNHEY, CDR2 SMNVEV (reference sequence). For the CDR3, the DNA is TGTGCCAGCAGTTCCACGACAGGGACTAGCGCCACCGGGGAGCTGTTTTTT. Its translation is CASSSTTGTSATGELFF.

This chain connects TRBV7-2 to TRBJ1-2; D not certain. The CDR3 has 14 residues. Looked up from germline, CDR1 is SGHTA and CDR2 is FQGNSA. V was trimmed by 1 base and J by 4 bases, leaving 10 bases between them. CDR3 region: CASSLDNSLYGYTF. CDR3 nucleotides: TGTGCCAGCAGCTTAGATAACAGTCTCTATGGCTACACCTTC.

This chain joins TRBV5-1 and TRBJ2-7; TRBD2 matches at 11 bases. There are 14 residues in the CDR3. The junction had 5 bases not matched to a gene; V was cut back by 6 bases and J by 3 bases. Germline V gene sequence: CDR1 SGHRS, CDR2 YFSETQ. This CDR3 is CASNPGLAVYEQYF. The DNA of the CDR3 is TGCGCCAGCAACCCGGGACTAGCGGTCTACGAGCAGTACTTC.

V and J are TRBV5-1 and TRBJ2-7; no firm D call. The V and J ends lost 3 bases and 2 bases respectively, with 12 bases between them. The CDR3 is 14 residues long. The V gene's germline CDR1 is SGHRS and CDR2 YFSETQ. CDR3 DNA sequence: TGCGCCAGCAGCTCGCCCGGAGCCCCCTACGAGCAGTACTTC. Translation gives CASSSPGAPYEQYF.

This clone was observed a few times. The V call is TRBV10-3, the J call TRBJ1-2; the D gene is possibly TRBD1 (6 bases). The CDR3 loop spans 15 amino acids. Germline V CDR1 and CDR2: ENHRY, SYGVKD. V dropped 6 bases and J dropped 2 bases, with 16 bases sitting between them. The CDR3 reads CAIRGGGGINYGYTF. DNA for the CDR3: TGTGCCATCAGAGGGGGAGGGGGGATAAACTATGGCTACACCTTC.

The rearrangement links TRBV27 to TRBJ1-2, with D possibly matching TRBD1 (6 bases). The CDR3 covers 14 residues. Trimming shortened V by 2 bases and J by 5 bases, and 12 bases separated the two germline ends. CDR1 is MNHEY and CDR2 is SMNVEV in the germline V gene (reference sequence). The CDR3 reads CASSLGRGYYGYTF. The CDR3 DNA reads TGTGCCAGCAGTTTAGGCAGGGGTTATTATGGCTACACCTTC.

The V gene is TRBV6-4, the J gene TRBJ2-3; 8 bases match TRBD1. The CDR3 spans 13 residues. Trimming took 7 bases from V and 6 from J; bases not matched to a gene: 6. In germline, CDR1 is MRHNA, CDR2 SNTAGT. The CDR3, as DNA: TGTGCCAGCAACGGACAGGGATCCGATACGCAGTATTTT. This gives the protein CASNGQGSDTQYF.